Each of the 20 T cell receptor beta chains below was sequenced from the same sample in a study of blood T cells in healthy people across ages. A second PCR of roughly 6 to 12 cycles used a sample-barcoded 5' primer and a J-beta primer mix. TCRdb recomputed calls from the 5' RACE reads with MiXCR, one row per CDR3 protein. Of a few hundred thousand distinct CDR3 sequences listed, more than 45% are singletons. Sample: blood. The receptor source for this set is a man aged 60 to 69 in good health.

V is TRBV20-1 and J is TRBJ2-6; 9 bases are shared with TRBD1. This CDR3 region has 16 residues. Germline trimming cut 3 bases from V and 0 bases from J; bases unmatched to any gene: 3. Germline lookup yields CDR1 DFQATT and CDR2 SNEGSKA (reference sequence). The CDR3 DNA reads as TGCAGTGCTAGGTCGGACAGGGGCTCTGGGGCCAACGTCCTGACTTTC. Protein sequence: CSARSDRGSGANVLTF.

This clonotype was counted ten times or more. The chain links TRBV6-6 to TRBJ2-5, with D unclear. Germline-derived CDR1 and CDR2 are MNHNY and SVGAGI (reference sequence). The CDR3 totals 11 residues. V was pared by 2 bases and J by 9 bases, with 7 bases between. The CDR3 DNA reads TGTGCCAGCAGTTACATGGGTTCCCAGTACTTC. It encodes CASSYMGSQYF.

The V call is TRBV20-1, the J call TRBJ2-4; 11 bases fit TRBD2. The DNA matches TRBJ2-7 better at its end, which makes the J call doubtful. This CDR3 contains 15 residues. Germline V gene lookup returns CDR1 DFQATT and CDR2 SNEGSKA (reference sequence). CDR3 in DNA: TGCAGTGCTAGAGATCGTACTAGCGGGAGTTACGAGCAGTACTTC. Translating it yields CSARDRTSGSYEQYF.

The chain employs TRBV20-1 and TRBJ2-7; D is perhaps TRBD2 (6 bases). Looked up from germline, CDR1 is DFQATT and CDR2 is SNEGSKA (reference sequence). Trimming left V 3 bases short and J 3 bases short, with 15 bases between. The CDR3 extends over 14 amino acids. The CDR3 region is CSAREGSSRYEQYF. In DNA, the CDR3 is TGCAGTGCTAGGGAGGGCTCCTCACGCTACGAGCAGTACTTC.

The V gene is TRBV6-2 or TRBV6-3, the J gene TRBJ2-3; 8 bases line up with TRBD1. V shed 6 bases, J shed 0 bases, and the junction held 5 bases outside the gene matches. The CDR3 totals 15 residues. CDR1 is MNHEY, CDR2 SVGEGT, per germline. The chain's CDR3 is CASSQGAFSTDTQYF. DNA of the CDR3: TGTGCCAGCAGCCAGGGGGCATTCAGCACAGATACGCAGTATTTT.

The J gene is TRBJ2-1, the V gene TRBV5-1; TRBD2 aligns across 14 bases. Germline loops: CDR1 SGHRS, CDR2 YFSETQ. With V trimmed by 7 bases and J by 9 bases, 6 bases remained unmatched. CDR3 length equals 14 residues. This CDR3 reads CASCPGTSGSEQFF. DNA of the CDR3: TGCGCCAGCTGCCCCGGGACTAGCGGGAGTGAGCAGTTCTTC.

This CDR3 reads CASSPPPRQGQDGYTF. The CDR3 bases are TGTGCCAGCAGTCCCCCCCCCCGACAGGGCCAGGATGGCTACACCTTC. The chain recombines TRBV12-3 or TRBV12-4 with TRBJ1-2; TRBD1 agrees at 7 bases. V was clipped by 5 bases and J by 6 bases; unmatched bases: 15. The length of the CDR3 is 16 residues.

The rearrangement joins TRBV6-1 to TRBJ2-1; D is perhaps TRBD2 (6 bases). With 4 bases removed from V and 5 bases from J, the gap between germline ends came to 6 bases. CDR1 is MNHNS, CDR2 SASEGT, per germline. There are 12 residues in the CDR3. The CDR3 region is CASSGRDNEQFF. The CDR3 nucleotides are TGTGCCAGCAGTGGGAGGGACAATGAGCAGTTCTTC.

The CDR3 spells CASSLGGKVYEQYF. CDR3 sequence (DNA): TGCGCCAGCAGCTTAGGCGGGAAGGTTTACGAGCAGTACTTC. This chain links TRBV5-1 with TRBJ2-5; TRBD2 might be the D (6 bases). The J call could be wrong; TRBJ2-7 is a better fit for the DNA end. This CDR3 spans 14 amino acids. Germline V lookup: CDR1 SGHRS, CDR2 YFSETQ.

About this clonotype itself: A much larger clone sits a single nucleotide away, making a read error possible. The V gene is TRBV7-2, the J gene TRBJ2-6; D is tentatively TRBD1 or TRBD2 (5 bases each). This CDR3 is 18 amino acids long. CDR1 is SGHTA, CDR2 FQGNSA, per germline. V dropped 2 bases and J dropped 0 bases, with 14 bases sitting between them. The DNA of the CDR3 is TGTGCCAGCAGCTTAAGCGGACATCCTCGCTCTGGGGCCAACGTCCTGACTTTC. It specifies CASSLSGHPRSGANVLTF.

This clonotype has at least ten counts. This chain's CDR3 is CASSNGTGLEQYF. CDR3 nucleotides: TGTGCCAGCAGCAACGGGACAGGGCTCGAGCAGTACTTC. The chain uses TRBV21-1 and TRBJ2-7; the D call TRBD1 from the table was never checked on the DNA. TRBV21-1 is a pseudogene. The CDR3 has 13 amino acids.

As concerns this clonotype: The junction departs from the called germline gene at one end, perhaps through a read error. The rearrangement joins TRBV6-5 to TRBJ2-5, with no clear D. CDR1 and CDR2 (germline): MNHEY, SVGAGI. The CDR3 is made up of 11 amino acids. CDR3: CASTHQGTQYF. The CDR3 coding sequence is TGTGCCAGCACCCATCAAGGGACCCAGTACTTC.

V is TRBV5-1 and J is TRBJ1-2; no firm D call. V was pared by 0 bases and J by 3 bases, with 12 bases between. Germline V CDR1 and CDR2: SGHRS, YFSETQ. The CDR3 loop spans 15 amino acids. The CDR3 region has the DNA TGCGCCAGCAGCTTGGAAACGGGAGCGGACTATGGCTACACCTTC. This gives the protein CASSLETGADYGYTF.

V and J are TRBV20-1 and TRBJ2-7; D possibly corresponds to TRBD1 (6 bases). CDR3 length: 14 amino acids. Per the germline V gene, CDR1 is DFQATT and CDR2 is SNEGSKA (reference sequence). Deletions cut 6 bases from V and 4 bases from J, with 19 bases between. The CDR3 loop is CSADRQSLSYEQYF. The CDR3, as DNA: TGCAGTGCGGACAGACAGTCCTTGTCGTACGAGCAGTACTTC.

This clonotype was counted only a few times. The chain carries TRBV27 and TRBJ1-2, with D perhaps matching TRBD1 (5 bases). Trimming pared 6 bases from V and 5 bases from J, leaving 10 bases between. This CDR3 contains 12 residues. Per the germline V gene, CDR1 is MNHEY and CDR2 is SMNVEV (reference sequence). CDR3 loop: CASRQGAYGYTF. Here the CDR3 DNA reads TGTGCCAGCAGGCAAGGGGCTTATGGCTACACCTTC.

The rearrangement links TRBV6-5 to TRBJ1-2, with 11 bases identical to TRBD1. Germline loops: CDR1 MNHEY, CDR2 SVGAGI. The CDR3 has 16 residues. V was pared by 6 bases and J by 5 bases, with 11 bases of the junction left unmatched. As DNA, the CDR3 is TGTGCCAGCAGCGACCGATTGGGACAGGGGGGGTATGGCTACACCTTC. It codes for CASSDRLGQGGYGYTF.

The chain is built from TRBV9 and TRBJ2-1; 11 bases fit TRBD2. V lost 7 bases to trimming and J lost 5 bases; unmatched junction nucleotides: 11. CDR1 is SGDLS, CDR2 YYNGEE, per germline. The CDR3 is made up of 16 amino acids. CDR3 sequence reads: CASSRAGTSGNNEQFF. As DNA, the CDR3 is TGTGCCAGCTCTAGGGCCGGGACTAGCGGAAACAATGAGCAGTTCTTC.

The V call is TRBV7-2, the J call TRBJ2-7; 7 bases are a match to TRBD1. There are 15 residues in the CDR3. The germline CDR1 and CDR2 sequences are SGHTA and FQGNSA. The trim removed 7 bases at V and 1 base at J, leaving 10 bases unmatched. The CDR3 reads CASTQMTGFSYEQYF. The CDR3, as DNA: TGTGCCAGCACCCAGATGACAGGGTTTTCCTACGAGCAGTACTTC.

CDR3 DNA: TGTGCCAGCAGCCAAAGGGCGGGCCCAAACATTCAGTACTTC. Encoded protein: CASSQRAGPNIQYF. The chain couples TRBV3-1 to TRBJ2-4; D is possibly TRBD2 (5 bases). The ends were cut back, 2 bases at V and 6 bases at J, with 11 bases in the middle. CDR3 length equals 14 residues. Germline CDR1 and CDR2: LGHDT and YNNKEL (reference sequence).

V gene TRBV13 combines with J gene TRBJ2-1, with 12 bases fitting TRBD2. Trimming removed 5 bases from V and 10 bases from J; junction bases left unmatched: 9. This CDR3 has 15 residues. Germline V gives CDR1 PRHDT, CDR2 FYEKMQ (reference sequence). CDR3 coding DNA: TGTGCCAGCAGCCTCCTAGCGGGGGGGCCGAGCGAGCAGTTCTTC. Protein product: CASSLLAGGPSEQFF.